This TCR beta chain was sequenced during a study of blood T cell repertoires in COVID-19. Study-wide background: The study drew acute and convalescent COVID-19 samples from the United States, Italy and Spain. Nucleic acid was either cDNA or gDNA, and it came from T cells, B-cell-depleted T cells, or PBMCs.

In the study's own analysis: Estimation of nucleated cell counts relied on the amplification of reference gene primers. Method: immunoSEQ multiplex PCR; TCRdb's copy keeps in-frame clones and lacks some. That table is the source of V, J and clone size, and D and trimming were worked out from the DNA. This table holds some 280,000 clones, more than 80% found once. This clone was detected a few times. The TCR originated in a woman in her 30s with active or convalescent COVID-19. Sequencing was carried out using peripheral blood.

The CDR3 sequence: CASSSINRGDGYTF. The CDR3 DNA follows: TGTGCCAGCAGTTCGATCAACAGGGGCGACGGCTACACCTTC. The rearrangement uses TRBV28 and TRBJ1-2; 7 bases are a match to TRBD1. V lost 4 bases and J lost 8; bases outside the gene matches: 10. Per germline, CDR1 MDHEN and CDR2 SYDVKM. The CDR3 is made up of 14 amino acids.